Below, 21 T cell receptor beta chains from the same sample are listed, as sequenced in a study of blood T cells in healthy people across ages. A second PCR, run for about 7 to 11 cycles, used a sample-barcoded 5' primer plus a J-beta primer mix. Using its own MiXCR run on the 5' RACE reads, TCRdb lists one record per CDR3 protein. The sample has approximately 1.5 million distinct CDR3 sequences; approximately 43% are singletons. The specimen sequenced was blood. The receptor source for this set is a woman aged 18-35 years in good health.

As to this clonotype: A junction end diverges from the germline sequence, so it may reflect a read error. J is TRBJ1-2 and V is TRBV4-3; D remains unclear. The CDR3 is 13 amino acids. The germline gives CDR1 LGHNA, CDR2 YSLEER. CDR3 loop: CAGSQDTTYGYTF. CDR3 coding DNA: TGCGCCGGCAGCCAAGATACTACGTATGGCTACACCTTC.

In this sample, this clonotype turned up a few times. The gene calls are TRBV29-1 and TRBJ1-4; TRBD1 matches at 7 bases. CDR3 length: 15 amino acids. The junction had 11 bases not matched to a gene; V was cut back by 2 bases and J by 8 bases. The V gene's germline CDR1 is SQVTM and CDR2 ANQGSEA. The CDR3 here is CSVEIDRVGGEKLFF. For the CDR3, the DNA is TGCAGCGTTGAAATAGACAGGGTAGGAGGAGAAAAACTGTTTTTT. The whole variable domain, remainder taken from reference TRBV29-1 and TRBJ1-4, is SAVISQKPSRDICQRGTSLTIQCQVDSQVTMMFWYRQQPGQSLTLIATANQGSEATYESGFVIDKFPISRPNLTFSTLTVSNMSPEDSSIYLCSVEIDRVGGEKLFFGSGTQLSVL.

The rearrangement joins TRBV9 to TRBJ1-3; possible D gene TRBD1, 5 bases. With 2 bases removed from V and 3 bases from J, the gap between germline ends came to 12 bases. CDR3 size: 15 residues. The germline gives CDR1 SGDLS, CDR2 YYNGEE. The CDR3 DNA reads as TGTGCCAGCAGCGTCGGGGGACCCGGTGGAAACACCATATATTTT. This translates into CASSVGGPGGNTIYF.

This clonotype appeared a few times. The chain uses TRBV7-9 and TRBJ2-3; 13 bases map to TRBD2. V trimming: 5 bases; J trimming: 1 base; junction bases outside the gene matches: 9. CDR1 is SEHNR, CDR2 FQNEAQ, per germline (reference sequence). CDR3 length: 18 residues. The CDR3 protein is CASSPRTSGRWGTDTQYF. The CDR3 DNA is TGTGCCAGCAGCCCGAGGACTAGCGGGAGATGGGGCACAGATACGCAGTATTTT.

This clonotype turned up a few times. The V and J genes are TRBV20-1 and TRBJ1-1, with unresolved D. Germline CDR1 is DFQATT and CDR2 is SNEGSKA (reference sequence). This CDR3 contains 14 residues. The V end was cut by 0 bases, the J end by 0 bases, with 8 bases between. The CDR3 DNA reads as TGCAGTGCTAGAGATAGCCGGATGAACACTGAAGCTTTCTTT. Encoded protein: CSARDSRMNTEAFF.

This clonotype has a count of ten or more. The CDR3 bases are TGCAGCGTTGGCTCCTACGAGCAGTACTTC. Protein: CSVGSYEQYF. The chain couples TRBV29-1 to TRBJ2-7, with D uncertain. V was cut by 4 bases and J by 0 bases, with 1 base left in between. Germline lookup yields CDR1 SQVTM and CDR2 ANQGSEA. This CDR3 has 10 residues.

Here the CDR3 reads CASSYGTGRNEQFF. The CDR3 bases are TGTGCCAGCAGTTACGGGACCGGTAGGAATGAGCAGTTCTTC. V gene TRBV6-6 combines with J gene TRBJ2-1; either TRBD1 or TRBD2 may fit D (5 bases each). Deletions cut 2 bases from V and 7 bases from J, with 12 bases between. The CDR3 spans 14 residues. In germline, CDR1 is MNHNY, CDR2 SVGAGI (reference sequence).

The V gene is TRBV7-9, the J gene TRBJ2-5, with D unclear. V dropped 2 bases and J dropped 1 base, with 5 bases sitting between them. Per germline, CDR1 SEHNR and CDR2 FQNEAQ (reference sequence). The CDR3 runs 13 residues. In DNA, the CDR3 is TGTGCCAGCAGCTTACCCCTCCAAGAGACCCAGTACTTC. It yields the protein CASSLPLQETQYF.

V usage is TRBV6-2 or TRBV6-3 and J usage is TRBJ2-1, with TRBD2 matching over 8 bases. CDR1 and CDR2 from the germline V gene are MNHEY and SVGEGT. Unmatched junction bases numbered 6, after V lost 4 bases and J lost 4 bases. The CDR3 covers 15 residues. CDR3 loop: CASSSRGGIYNEQFF. Written as DNA, the CDR3 is TGTGCCAGCAGTTCCCGGGGGGGGATATACAATGAGCAGTTCTTC.

The chain combines TRBV20-1 with TRBJ1-1, with 10 bases identical to TRBD1. The CDR3 spans 15 residues. Germline V gives CDR1 DFQATT, CDR2 SNEGSKA (reference sequence). The J segment lost 5 bases and the V segment lost 2 bases, leaving 8 bases of the junction unmatched. CDR3 sequence (DNA): TGCAGTGCTAGATATACGGACAGGGGGATTACTGAAGCTTTCTTT. Translation gives CSARYTDRGITEAFF.

The genes are TRBV7-2 and TRBJ2-7; D gene uncertain. The V gene's germline CDR1 is SGHTA and CDR2 FQGNSA. V was cut by 5 bases and J by 2 bases, with 16 bases left in between. The CDR3 length is 15 residues. Written as DNA, the CDR3 is TGTGCCAGCAGCCCCCCCCAGATGTCGGCCTACGAGCAGTACTTC. It is translated as CASSPPQMSAYEQYF.

V and J are TRBV2 and TRBJ2-1, with 8 bases lining up with TRBD2. The J call may be mistaken, given a closer DNA end match to TRBJ2-7. Germline lookup yields CDR1 SNHLY and CDR2 FYNNEI. This CDR3 contains 15 residues. The CDR3 sequence is CASRLAGGGYNEQYF. The CDR3 DNA is TGTGCCAGCAGGTTGGCGGGAGGTGGCTACAATGAGCAGTACTTC.

The table lists this clonotype with a count of one. This rearrangement joins TRBV15 to TRBJ2-7, with TRBD2 identical over 11 bases. Germline V gene lookup returns CDR1 LNHNV and CDR2 YYDKDF (reference sequence). The CDR3 is 17 residues long. The V gene end was trimmed by 6 bases and the J gene end by 0 bases; junction bases not matched to a gene: 10. CDR3 in amino acids: CATSKTSGAETSYEQYF. The CDR3 region has the DNA TGTGCCACCAGTAAGACTAGCGGGGCAGAAACCTCCTACGAGCAGTACTTC. Full variable domain (outside the CDR3, taken from reference TRBV15 and TRBJ2-7): DAMVIQNPRYQVTQFGKPVTLSCSQTLNHNVMYWYQQKSSQAPKLLFHYYDKDFNNEADTPDNFQSRRPNTSFCFLDIRSPGLGDTAMYLCATSKTSGAETSYEQYFGPGTRLTVT.

The gene calls are TRBV7-9 and TRBJ1-6, with D possibly matching TRBD1 (6 bases). V was clipped by 0 bases and J by 5 bases, with 11 bases between them. This CDR3 region has 16 residues. From germline, CDR1 is SEHNR and CDR2 FQNEAQ (reference sequence). CDR3 sequence: CASSLAGGYNNSPLHF. DNA for the CDR3: TGTGCCAGCAGCTTAGCAGGGGGTTACAATAATTCACCCCTCCACTTT.

This clonotype appeared a few times. The V call is TRBV4-1, the J call TRBJ1-1; D gene ambiguous. Germline V CDR1 and CDR2: MGHRA, YSYEKL. The V end was cut by 4 bases, the J end by 7 bases, with 19 bases between. The CDR3 is 15 residues long. CDR3 protein: CASSPRAVVENEAFF. The CDR3 coding sequence is TGCGCCAGCAGCCCCCGCGCGGTTGTGGAGAATGAAGCTTTCTTT.

There are a few counts of this clonotype. This sequence joins TRBV7-2 and TRBJ2-3, with 10 bases that match TRBD2. Germline lookup yields CDR1 SGHTA and CDR2 FQGNSA. With V trimmed by 2 bases and J by 2 bases, 13 bases remained unmatched. The CDR3 consists of 19 residues. CDR3 DNA sequence: TGTGCCAGCAGCTTAAAGTTGTCGGGACTAGCGCAAAACACAGATACGCAGTATTTT. This sequence encodes CASSLKLSGLAQNTDTQYF.

This clonotype was recorded a few times. This chain links TRBV7-9 with TRBJ1-1; D gene ambiguous. V lost 5 bases to trimming and J lost 7 bases, with 14 bases between them. The CDR3 is 13 residues long. Germline assignment: CDR1 SEHNR and CDR2 FQNEAQ (reference sequence). As DNA, the CDR3 is TGTGCCAGCAGCCCCTCACCCGGAGTTGAAGCTTTCTTT. As protein: CASSPSPGVEAFF.

The gene calls are TRBV6-4 and TRBJ2-7; 11 nucleotides line up with TRBD2. Judging by the DNA end, TRBJ2-5 fits better; the J call may be wrong. This CDR3 has 15 amino acids. Germline CDR1 is MRHNA and CDR2 is SNTAGT. For the CDR3, the DNA is TGTGCCAGCAACCGAACTAGCGGGAGCAGCGAGACCCAGTACTTC. Translated, it gives CASNRTSGSSETQYF.

The V call is TRBV7-2, the J call TRBJ2-3; D is unresolved. Germline V gene data show CDR1 as SGHTA and CDR2 as FQGNSA. V was clipped by 5 bases and J by 6 bases, with 12 bases between them. There are 13 residues in the CDR3. CDR3 sequence: CASSAKGSDTQYF. The CDR3 coding sequence is TGTGCCAGCAGCGCCAAAGGGTCGGATACGCAGTATTTT.

This clonotype was recorded only once. The genes are TRBV21-1 and TRBJ1-6. TRBV21-1 is recorded as a pseudogene. The CDR3 length is 17 residues. CDR3 sequence reads: CASSKKSNPLKDSPLHF. For the CDR3, the DNA is TGTGCCAGCAGCAAAAAATCGAACCCATTAAAGGATTCACCCCTCCACTTT.

The J gene is TRBJ2-1, the V gene TRBV4-2; 9 nucleotides line up with TRBD2. Trimming cost V 5 bases and J 4 bases; bases outside gene matches: 6. Germline lookup yields CDR1 LGHNA and CDR2 YNFKEQ. There are 15 residues in the CDR3. The CDR3, as DNA: TGTGCCAGCAGCGTCGCGAGCGGGAGGTACAATGAGCAGTTCTTC. This encodes CASSVASGRYNEQFF.